This T cell receptor beta chain was obtained from a study of molecular identifiers for immune sequencing clone quantification. Trimming cost V 8 bases and J 15 bases, with 20 bases left between them. Germline CDR1 and CDR2: MNHEY and SVGEGT. This CDR3 spans 12 amino acids. In preparing bulk TCR libraries, previously described methods and listed TCR primers were used. TCRdb fed the PCR reads into MiXCR, producing one record per CDR3 protein. The table has approximately 90,000 distinct CDR3 sequences, under 25% seen once. The sequencing sample was made of naive CD8+ T cells from blood, with Jurkat cell RNA spiked in. Subset reported: FACS-sorted CD8+CD4-CCR7+CD45RA+ naive T cells. This TCR was recovered from a human donor in good health. Some libraries in this study had Jurkat cell RNA spiked in. The chain has TRBV6-2 or TRBV6-3 and TRBJ1-5; weak D call: TRBD1 (5 bases). CDR3 sequence reads: CASRDGTTSVHF. The CDR3 DNA reads as TGTGCCAGCCGGGACGGAACGACCTCAGTGCATTTT.